A single sample gave rise to the 18 T cell receptor beta chains below, sequenced in a study of CD8+CD57+ T cells in acquired aplastic anemia. Genomic DNA was employed as the template in profiling TCR beta VDJ and CDR3. MiXCR, run by TCRdb on the reads, gives a single entry per CDR3 protein. The sample consists of 110,000 or so distinct CDR3 sequences, under 60% of them appearing once. Specimen: sorted CD4+, CD8+, or CD8+CD57+ T cells (not recorded which) from PBMCs. The receptors stem from a human donor in good health, serving as a control.

CDR3 DNA: TGTGCCAGCACTATGGGGCTGTCAAGCAATCAGCCCCAGCATTTT. Translating it yields CASTMGLSSNQPQHF. The J gene is TRBJ1-5, the V gene TRBV2, with D maybe TRBD1 (5 bases). The CDR3 consists of 15 residues. V lost 7 bases, J lost 1 base, and 14 bases lay in between. Germline lookup yields CDR1 SNHLY and CDR2 FYNNEI. Variable domain in full (rest from reference TRBV2 and TRBJ1-5): EPEVTQTPSHQVTQMGQEVILRCVPISNHLYFYWYRQILGQKVEFLVSFYNNEISEKSEIFDDQFSVERPDGSNFTLKIRSTKLEDSAMYFCASTMGLSSNQPQHFGDGTRLSIL.

A word on this clonotype: One end of the junction varies from germline; a read error may be responsible. This chain links TRBV29-1 with TRBJ1-4; no reliable D call. CDR3 length: 13 amino acids. Per the germline V gene, CDR1 is SQVTM and CDR2 is ANQGSEA. CDR3 in DNA: TGCAGCGTTGATGAGGGTGGGGTCGAAAAACTGCTTTTT. Its protein is CSVDEGGVEKLLF.

The chain is built from TRBV20-1 and TRBJ1-1; D is ambiguous. V dropped 7 bases and J dropped 0 bases, with 6 bases sitting between them. Germline V gene lookup returns CDR1 DFQATT and CDR2 SNEGSKA (reference sequence). The CDR3 loop spans 11 amino acids. The CDR3 DNA reads as TGCAGTGGGCAGTTGAACACTGAAGCTTTCTTT. Residues: CSGQLNTEAFF.

There are many counts of this clonotype. The V call is TRBV5-8, the J call TRBJ2-7, with a possible D match to TRBD2 (5 bases). Trimming cost V 0 bases and J 2 bases, with 9 bases left between them. Germline CDR1 SGHTS, CDR2 YDEGEE. The CDR3 is 14 amino acids. Here the CDR3 DNA reads TGTGCCAGCAGCTTGGGGGAGAAAGCCTACGAGCAGTACTTC. It is translated as CASSLGEKAYEQYF.

Notes on this clonotype: A much bigger clone sits one base away, suggesting this may be a read error. This sequence joins TRBV24-1 and TRBJ2-3; D perhaps matches TRBD1 (5 bases). V lost 4 bases to trimming and J lost 4 bases, with 17 bases between them. CDR3 length: 16 amino acids. Germline CDR1 is KGHDR and CDR2 is SFDVKD. CDR3 in DNA: TGTGCCACCAGTGAAAACGGCAGGGTTGGACCAGATACGCAGTATTTT. Its translation: CATSENGRVGPDTQYF.

The chain links TRBV2 to TRBJ2-7; the D gene is possibly TRBD1 (6 bases). In germline, CDR1 is SNHLY, CDR2 FYNNEI. V was cut by 6 bases and J by 2 bases, with 11 bases left in between. The CDR3 has 13 residues. The CDR3 spells CASRDWTAYEQYF. CDR3 sequence (DNA): TGTGCCAGCAGGGACTGGACAGCCTACGAGCAGTACTTC.

There are a few counts of this clonotype. The chain carries TRBV18 and TRBJ1-1; no definite D call. CDR1 is KGHSH, CDR2 LQKENI, per germline. V was trimmed by 4 bases and J by 7 bases, leaving 10 bases between them. This CDR3 has 12 residues. CDR3 region: CASSLRAGEAFF. In DNA, the CDR3 is TGTGCCAGCTCACTACGGGCTGGTGAAGCTTTCTTT.

Of note for this clonotype: This sequence may be a read error, since a much larger clone differs from it by one base. The chain joins TRBV25-1 to TRBJ1-3, with D maybe TRBD1 (5 bases). CDR1 MGHDK and CDR2 SYGVNS come from the germline V gene. The CDR3 has 14 amino acids. In DNA form, the CDR3 reads TGTGCCAGCAGCCAGGCTGGGGCTGGAAACACCATGTATTTT. It yields the protein CASSQAGAGNTMYF.

Turning to this clonotype: This may be a read error, as it is one base from a much larger clone. V is TRBV5-8 and J is TRBJ2-5, with no clear D. The V gene lost 4 bases and the J gene lost 4 bases, with 14 bases spanning the gap. The germline CDR1 and CDR2 sequences are SGHTS and YDEGEE. CDR3 size: 14 residues. The CDR3 region has the DNA TGTGCCAGCAGCCCCGCAACGCGGCTAGAGACCCAGTACTTC. It specifies CASSPATRLETQYF.

This clonotype was seen ten or more times. The chain employs TRBV27 and TRBJ1-2, with D tentatively TRBD1 (6 bases). The CDR3 spans 17 residues. Trimming cost V 2 bases and J 8 bases, with 24 bases left between them. Germline CDR1 reads MNHEY; CDR2 reads SMNVEV (reference sequence). CDR3 region: CASSLLPPDRPERGYTF. CDR3 in DNA: TGTGCCAGCAGTTTACTACCCCCCGACAGGCCTGAGAGGGGCTACACCTTC.

This clonotype came up many times. The J gene is TRBJ2-7, the V gene TRBV9; 10 nucleotides match TRBD2. The CDR3 covers 17 residues. The germline V gene has CDR1 SGDLS and CDR2 YYNGEE. The V segment lost 0 bases and the J segment 6 bases; nucleotides outside the gene matches: 12. Written as DNA, the CDR3 is TGTGCCAGCAGCGTAGGACAGGGGCTAGCGGGAGACTCCGAGCAGTACTTC. Protein sequence: CASSVGQGLAGDSEQYF.

This clonotype was counted ten times or more. The genes are TRBV12-3 or TRBV12-4 and TRBJ2-1, with a possible D match to TRBD1 (5 bases). V lost 5 bases, J lost 0 bases, and 11 bases lay in between. The CDR3 length is 15 residues. CDR3 DNA sequence: TGTGCCAGCAGTCCAGGGCTGAGCTCCTACAATGAGCAGTTCTTC. Translated, it gives CASSPGLSSYNEQFF.

This chain links TRBV10-3 with TRBJ1-2; no reliable D call. This CDR3 region has 11 residues. Trimming took 8 bases from V and 6 from J, leaving 10 bases between them. In germline, CDR1 is ENHRY, CDR2 SYGVKD. As DNA, the CDR3 is TGTGCCATCTCATCTGTCGATGGCTACACCTTC. Translation: CAISSVDGYTF.

The CDR3, as DNA: TGTGCCATCAGTGCCCAGTTAATAAGTGAGCAGTTCTTC. Its protein product is CAISAQLISEQFF. V and J are TRBV10-3 and TRBJ2-1; D is ambiguous. Germline V CDR1 and CDR2: ENHRY, SYGVKD. The CDR3 is 13 amino acids. Trimming took 4 bases from V and 9 from J, leaving 13 bases between them.

This clonotype was picked up many times. V and J are TRBV7-6 and TRBJ1-4, with D maybe TRBD1 (5 bases). Germline CDR1 SGHVS, CDR2 FNYEAQ. The CDR3 covers 18 residues. V was clipped by 1 base and J by 0 bases, with 15 bases between them. CDR3 sequence reads: CASSLVRQGLATNEKLFF. Written as DNA, the CDR3 is TGTGCCAGCAGCTTAGTCCGGCAGGGACTTGCAACTAATGAAAAACTGTTTTTT. Full variable domain (outside the CDR3, taken from reference TRBV7-6 and TRBJ1-4): GAGVSQSPRYKVTKRGQDVALRCDPISGHVSLYWYRQALGQGPEFLTYFNYEAQQDKSGLPNDRFSAERPEGSISTLTIQRTEQRDSAMYRCASSLVRQGLATNEKLFFGSGTQLSVL.

This clonotype was counted a few times. The rearrangement links TRBV13 to TRBJ2-1; 9 nucleotides agree with TRBD2. This CDR3 comprises 17 residues. V shed 5 bases and J 0 bases; nucleotides not matched to a gene: 8. Germline-derived CDR1 and CDR2 are PRHDT and FYEKMQ (reference sequence). For the CDR3, the DNA is TGTGCCAGCAGCCCATTTAGCGGGGGCTTCTCCTACAATGAGCAGTTCTTC. Its translation: CASSPFSGGFSYNEQFF.

Written as DNA, the CDR3 is TGTGCCAGCAGCGCGGACGGACAGGGGTACGAGCAGTACTTC. It codes for CASSADGQGYEQYF. The V gene is TRBV9, the J gene TRBJ2-7; 9 bases map to TRBD1. The ends lost 3 bases at V and 4 bases at J; junction bases unmatched: 5. Germline CDR1 reads SGDLS; CDR2 reads YYNGEE. The CDR3 consists of 14 residues.

This clonotype appeared once. This chain joins TRBV5-1 and TRBJ1-1; D is undetermined. The germline gives CDR1 SGHRS, CDR2 YFSETQ. The germline V and J ends were trimmed by 0 bases and 3 bases, with 15 bases remaining between them. The CDR3 is made up of 16 amino acids. The CDR3 sequence: CASSLGTSRVDTEAFF. DNA for the CDR3: TGCGCCAGCAGCTTGGGGACCTCCCGGGTAGACACTGAAGCTTTCTTT.